The sequence of this T cell receptor beta chain was determined in a study of PD-L1 blockade in urothelial cancer. Study details: Of 28 to 35 patients, some 25 were males with bladder-origin urothelial cancer. Enrolled patients had been treated previously with 0 to 3 chemotherapy regimens.

The time point: pretreatment peripheral blood. Patients in the study were battling locally advanced or metastatic urothelial carcinoma. The data were produced by immunoSEQ multiplex PCR, yet TCRdb's version contains in-frame clones alone and is incomplete. The sample holds some 20,000 clones; about 88% are singletons and the top ten take roughly 13%. This CDR3 contains 13 residues. The junction had 3 bases not matched to a gene; V was cut back by 4 bases and J by 4 bases. The germline gives CDR1 MNHEY, CDR2 SMNVEV (reference sequence). V is TRBV27 and J is TRBJ1-1, with 7 bases identical to TRBD1. The sample in question was PBMCs, obtained around atezolizumab (anti-PD-L1) treatment. This receptor was obtained from a man in his 70s with urothelial cancer. CDR3 DNA: TGTGCCAGCAGTTCGACAGGGACCACTGAAGCTTTCTTT. This encodes CASSSTGTTEAFF.